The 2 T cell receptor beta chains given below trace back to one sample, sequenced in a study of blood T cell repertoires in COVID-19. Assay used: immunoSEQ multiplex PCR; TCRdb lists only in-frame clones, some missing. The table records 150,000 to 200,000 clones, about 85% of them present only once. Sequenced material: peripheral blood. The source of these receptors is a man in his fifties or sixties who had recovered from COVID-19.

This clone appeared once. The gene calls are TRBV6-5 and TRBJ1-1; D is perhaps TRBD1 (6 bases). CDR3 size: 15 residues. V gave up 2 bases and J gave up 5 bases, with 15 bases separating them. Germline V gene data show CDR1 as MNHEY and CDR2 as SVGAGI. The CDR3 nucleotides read TGTGCCAGCAGTTACCTGGGGGCAGGGACAACTGAAGCTTTCTTT. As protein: CASSYLGAGTTEAFF.

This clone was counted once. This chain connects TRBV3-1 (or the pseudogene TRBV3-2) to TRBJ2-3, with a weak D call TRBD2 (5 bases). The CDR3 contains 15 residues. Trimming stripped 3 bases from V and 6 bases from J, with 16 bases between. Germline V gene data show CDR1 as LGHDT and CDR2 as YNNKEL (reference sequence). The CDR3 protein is CASSQKRTSLDTQYF. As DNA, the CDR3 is TGTGCCAGCAGCCAGAAGCGGACGTCACTCGATACGCAGTATTTT.